This TCR beta chain derives from a study of blood T cell repertoires in COVID-19 (dated by TCRdb to 2020 to 2021). In the study overall: The collaborator samples originated in the United States, Italy and Spain and spanned the acute and convalescent phases of COVID-19. Deeply sampled blood TCRbeta repertoires from subjects exposed to, actively infected with, or recovered from COVID-19 were included in the dataset. HLA class I and class II types, where available, came from metadata supplied by the sample provider rather than from assay-based typing. A freely available public database, intended as a resource for researchers studying the immune response to SARS-CoV-2, is where the repertoires were released. The material from the prospective study consisted of cDNA or gDNA derived from T cells, B-cell-depleted T cells, or PBMCs. The samples were drawn from two sources: the first 160 participants of the ongoing ImmuneRACE study, and 1,000 to 1,500 subjects contributed by 6 global collaborators. Sample metadata almost always included a de-identified subject ID, COVID-19 status, age in years and sex.

General conclusions and limits of the study: How much clinical and demographic metadata was included differed by source and by participant, and the metadata was provided uncurated.

A single count supports this clone. The antigen this receptor binds is unknown. The record has no base qualities; no much larger clone is one base away. TCRbeta CDR3 regions were amplified from genomic DNA by means of the immunoSEQ Assay, a bias-controlled multiplex PCR. The original methods were these. Within the assay, amplification of reference gene primers was used to estimate how many nucleated cells each sample contained. Sequence reads were collapsed and filtered to measure the absolute abundance of every unique TCRbeta CDR3 rearrangement. For each sample, productive Simpson clonality was calculated as the square root of Simpson's diversity index over productive rearrangements. The table comes from immuneACCESS by way of TCRdb, which keeps in-frame sequences with V and J called. Part of the clones is missing from these tables; in studies checked, under half for an unresolved V gene and the rest for unknown reasons. The DNA gave D and trimming, while V, J and clone size come from that table. This sample gives hundreds of thousands of clones in total; about 89% of them show up just once. 5.5% to 8% of the sample belongs to the ten largest clones.

Another Seattle source contributed samples from volunteer blood donors who had recovered from COVID-19. Each collaborating institution followed its own protocols to collect whole blood in K2EDTA tubes. Collaborator samples were shipped for TCRbeta analysis as frozen whole blood, isolated PBMCs, or DNA extracted from either sample type. The specimen was peripheral blood. The receptor's source is a man between 60 and 70 years old who had recovered from COVID-19.

DNA sequence: TGTGCCACCAGCCACCGGGACAGCTATGGCTACACCTTC. The translation is CATSHRDSYGYTF. The V and J segments used are TRBV15 and TRBJ1-2, with TRBD1 identical over 7 junction bases. At the junction V is shortened by 5 bases and J by 4 bases; bases outside the gene matches: 4. The CDR3 sequence holds 13 residues, the cysteine and phenylalanine included. The only DNA kept is the CDR3, 39 bases in frame from the first base. The germline V gene (reference sequence) gives CDR1 as LNHNV and CDR2 as YYDKDF.